This is a list of T cell receptor beta chains from one sample in a study of T cells in Graves' hyperthyroidism and ophthalmopathy. TCRdb analysed the multiplex PCR reads with MiXCR anew, one entry per CDR3 protein. The sample has 450,000 to 650,000 distinct CDR3 sequences; about 20% are singletons. Sequenced: blood. The receptors derive from a man aged 18 to 29 with Graves' hyperthyroidism. Each CDR3 is given with its conserved first and last residue.

j_call: TRBJ2-2; v_call: TRBV24-1; cdr3_aa: CATSDKQGYTGELFF
j_call: TRBJ1-2; v_call: TRBV4-1; cdr3_aa: CASSLGSRDGYTF
j_call: TRBJ2-5; v_call: TRBV4-1; cdr3_aa: CASSQSGGRRVKTQYF
j_call: TRBJ2-6; v_call: TRBV10-3; cdr3_aa: CAISESQGSSGANVLTF
j_call: TRBJ1-1; v_call: TRBV6-2/TRBV6-3; cdr3_aa: CASSHRAGFYAPMNTEAFF
j_call: TRBJ1-1; v_call: TRBV6-5; cdr3_aa: CASSSGRNTEAFF
j_call: TRBJ1-2; v_call: TRBV6-2/TRBV6-3; cdr3_aa: CASSYEYYGYTF
j_call: TRBJ2-5; v_call: TRBV20-1; cdr3_aa: CSAYPLAGGRETQYF
j_call: TRBJ1-5; v_call: TRBV2; cdr3_aa: CATADRGRLQHF
j_call: TRBJ2-7; v_call: TRBV28; cdr3_aa: CASRPGLVTYEQYF
j_call: TRBJ1-2; v_call: TRBV6-5; cdr3_aa: CASSSLPEHYGYTF
j_call: TRBJ2-4; v_call: TRBV5-1; cdr3_aa: CASSFTGKNIQYF
j_call: TRBJ2-7; v_call: TRBV7-8; cdr3_aa: CASSPPRWGPYEQYF
j_call: TRBJ1-2; v_call: TRBV2; cdr3_aa: CASTEPSGQANYGYTF
j_call: TRBJ1-1; v_call: TRBV12-3/TRBV12-4; cdr3_aa: CASSVSSPSSTEAFF
j_call: TRBJ2-2; v_call: TRBV11-2; cdr3_aa: CASSLLAGRIGELFF
j_call: TRBJ1-5; v_call: TRBV19; cdr3_aa: CASSFSRGRVNQPQHF
j_call: TRBJ1-2; v_call: TRBV29-1; cdr3_aa: CSGDSDSLYGYTF
j_call: TRBJ2-2; v_call: TRBV4-1; cdr3_aa: CASSQFRESGELFF
j_call: TRBJ2-7; v_call: TRBV11-3; cdr3_aa: CAISLALQGLYEQYF
j_call: TRBJ1-5; v_call: TRBV11-2; cdr3_aa: CASSRQGLSNQPQHF
j_call: TRBJ2-5; v_call: TRBV12-3/TRBV12-4; cdr3_aa: CASSSSSDTSGGPLETQYF
j_call: TRBJ1-5; v_call: TRBV27; cdr3_aa: CASRSRGSNQPQHF
j_call: TRBJ2-5; v_call: TRBV9; cdr3_aa: CASSPGGSLEETQYF
j_call: TRBJ2-5; v_call: TRBV11-1; cdr3_aa: CASSSEKPGPSRLAQETQYF
j_call: TRBJ2-7; v_call: TRBV15; cdr3_aa: CATSRDPGASSYEQYF
j_call: TRBJ1-2; v_call: TRBV12-3/TRBV12-4; cdr3_aa: CASSSGTLFLTYGYTF
j_call: TRBJ2-2; v_call: TRBV3-1; cdr3_aa: CASSQDWVPKPTGELFF
j_call: TRBJ1-2; v_call: TRBV9; cdr3_aa: CASSVSGVDGYTF
j_call: TRBJ1-1; v_call: TRBV11-2; cdr3_aa: CASSSGGRTEAFF
j_call: TRBJ1-1; v_call: TRBV20-1; cdr3_aa: CSARRGFTEAFF
j_call: TRBJ1-5; v_call: TRBV28; cdr3_aa: CASSPRVPHQPQHF
j_call: TRBJ2-7; v_call: TRBV20-1; cdr3_aa: CSARRPTYEQYF
j_call: TRBJ2-4; v_call: TRBV6-1; cdr3_aa: CASRGGGKYIQYF
j_call: TRBJ1-2; v_call: TRBV6-1; cdr3_aa: CASSAWDGRNYGYTF
j_call: TRBJ1-2; v_call: TRBV6-1; cdr3_aa: CASSPGEGRVPNYGYTF
j_call: TRBJ2-7; v_call: TRBV12-5; cdr3_aa: CASVTFRRGTYEQYF
j_call: TRBJ1-1; v_call: TRBV30; cdr3_aa: CAWSTTGGTEAFF
j_call: TRBJ2-2; v_call: TRBV6-1; cdr3_aa: CASSEGVGDTGELFF
j_call: TRBJ1-2; v_call: TRBV10-3; cdr3_aa: CAISESAQYGYTF
j_call: TRBJ1-5; v_call: TRBV28; cdr3_aa: CASSLTGAHVNQPQHF
j_call: TRBJ1-2; v_call: TRBV12-3/TRBV12-4; cdr3_aa: CASSSPRGESYGYTF
j_call: TRBJ2-3; v_call: TRBV29-1; cdr3_aa: CSVPGQWADTQYF
j_call: TRBJ1-2; v_call: TRBV7-9; cdr3_aa: CASSLATWDGQTF
j_call: TRBJ2-2; v_call: TRBV5-1; cdr3_aa: CASSRDGQVGTGELFF